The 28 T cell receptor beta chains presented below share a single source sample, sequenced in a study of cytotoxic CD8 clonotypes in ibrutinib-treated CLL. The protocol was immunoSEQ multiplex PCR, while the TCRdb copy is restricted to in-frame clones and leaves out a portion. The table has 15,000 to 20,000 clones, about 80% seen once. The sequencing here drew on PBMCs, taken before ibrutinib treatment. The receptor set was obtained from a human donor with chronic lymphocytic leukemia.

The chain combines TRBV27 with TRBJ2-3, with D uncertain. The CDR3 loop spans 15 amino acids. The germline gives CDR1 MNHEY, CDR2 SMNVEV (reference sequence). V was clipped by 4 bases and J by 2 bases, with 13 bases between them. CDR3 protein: CASSSPRSPTDTQYF. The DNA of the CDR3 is TGTGCCAGCAGTTCGCCTAGGTCCCCCACAGATACGCAGTATTTT.

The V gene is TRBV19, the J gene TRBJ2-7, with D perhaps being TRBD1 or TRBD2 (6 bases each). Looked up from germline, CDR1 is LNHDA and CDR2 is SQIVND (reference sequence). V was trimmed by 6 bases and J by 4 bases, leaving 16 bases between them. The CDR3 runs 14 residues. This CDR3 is CASSHRGRLYEQYF. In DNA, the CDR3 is TGTGCCAGTAGCCACCGGGGGCGCTTGTACGAGCAGTACTTC. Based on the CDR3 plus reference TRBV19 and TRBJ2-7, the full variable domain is DGGITQSPKYLFRKEGQNVTLSCEQNLNHDAMYWYRQDPGQGLRLIYYSQIVNDFQKGDIAEGYSVSREKKESFPLTVTSAQKNPTAFYLCASSHRGRLYEQYFGPGTRLTVT.

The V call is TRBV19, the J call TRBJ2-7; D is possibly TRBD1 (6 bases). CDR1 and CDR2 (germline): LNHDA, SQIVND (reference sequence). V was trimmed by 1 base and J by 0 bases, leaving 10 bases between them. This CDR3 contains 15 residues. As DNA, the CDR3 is TGTGCCAGTAGTATAGCCCGGGACACCTCCTACGAGCAGTACTTC. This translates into CASSIARDTSYEQYF.

The CDR3 DNA reads TGTGCCAGCTCACAGCATATGAACACTGAAGCTTTCTTT. It specifies CASSQHMNTEAFF. J is TRBJ1-1 and V is TRBV18; D remains ambiguous. CDR1 and CDR2 from the germline V gene are KGHSH and LQKENI. V lost 4 bases and J lost 0, with 6 bases in between. CDR3 length: 13 amino acids.

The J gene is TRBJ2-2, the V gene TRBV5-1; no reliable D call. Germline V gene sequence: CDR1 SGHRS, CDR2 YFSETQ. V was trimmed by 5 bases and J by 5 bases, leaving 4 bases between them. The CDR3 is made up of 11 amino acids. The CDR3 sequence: CASSFTGELFF. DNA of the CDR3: TGCGCCAGCAGTTTTACCGGGGAGCTGTTTTTT.

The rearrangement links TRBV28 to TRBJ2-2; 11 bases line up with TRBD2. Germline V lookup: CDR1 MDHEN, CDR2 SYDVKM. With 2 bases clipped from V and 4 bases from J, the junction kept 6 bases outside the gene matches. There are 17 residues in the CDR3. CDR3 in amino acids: CASSLAGLAGSTGELFF. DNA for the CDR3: TGTGCCAGCAGTTTAGCCGGACTAGCGGGTTCCACCGGGGAGCTGTTTTTT.

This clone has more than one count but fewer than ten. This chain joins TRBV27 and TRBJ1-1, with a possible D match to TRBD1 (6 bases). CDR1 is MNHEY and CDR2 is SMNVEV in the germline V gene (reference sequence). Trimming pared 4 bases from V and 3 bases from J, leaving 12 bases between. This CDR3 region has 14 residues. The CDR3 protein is CASSSSQGYTEAFF. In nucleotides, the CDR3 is TGTGCCAGCAGTTCCTCCCAGGGGTACACTGAAGCTTTCTTT.

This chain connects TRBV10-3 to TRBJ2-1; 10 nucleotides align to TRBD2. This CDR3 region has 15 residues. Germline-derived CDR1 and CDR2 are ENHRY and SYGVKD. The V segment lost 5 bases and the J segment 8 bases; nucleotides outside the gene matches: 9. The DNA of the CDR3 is TGTGCCATCAGTTCTAGCGGGAGATCGGACGATGAGCAGTTCTTC. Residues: CAISSSGRSDDEQFF.

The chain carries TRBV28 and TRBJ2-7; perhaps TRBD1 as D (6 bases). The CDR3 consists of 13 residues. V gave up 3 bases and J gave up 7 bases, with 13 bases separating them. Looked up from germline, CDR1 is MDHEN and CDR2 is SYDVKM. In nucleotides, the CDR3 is TGTGCCAGCAGTTTCTTCAGGGGCGAGGAGCAGTACTTC. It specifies CASSFFRGEEQYF. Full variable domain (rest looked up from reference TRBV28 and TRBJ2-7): DVKVTQSSRYLVKRTGEKVFLECVQDMDHENMFWYRQDPGLGLRLIYFSYDVKMKEKGDIPEGYSVSREKKERFSLILESASTNQTSMYLCASSFFRGEEQYFGPGTRLTVT.

This CDR3 is CASSLSRRGTTDTQYF. CDR3 in DNA: TGTGCCAGCAGTTTATCGAGGCGGGGGACCACAGATACGCAGTATTTT. The rearrangement joins TRBV27 to TRBJ2-3, with TRBD2 matching over 7 bases. The CDR3 consists of 16 residues. The V gene's germline CDR1 is MNHEY and CDR2 SMNVEV (reference sequence). Trimming removed 0 bases from V and 2 bases from J; junction bases left unmatched: 5.

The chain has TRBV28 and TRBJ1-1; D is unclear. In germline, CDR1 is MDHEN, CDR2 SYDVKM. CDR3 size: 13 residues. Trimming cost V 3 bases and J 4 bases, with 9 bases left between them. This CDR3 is CASSFGEPTEAFF. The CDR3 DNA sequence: TGTGCCAGCAGTTTCGGGGAGCCCACTGAAGCTTTCTTT.

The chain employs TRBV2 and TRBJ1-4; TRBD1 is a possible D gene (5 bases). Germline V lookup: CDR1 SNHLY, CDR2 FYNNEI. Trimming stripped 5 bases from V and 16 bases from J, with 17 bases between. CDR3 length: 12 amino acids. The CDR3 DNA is TGTGCCAGCAGTCAGGGAACTGGGGTGTGGTTTTTT. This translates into CASSQGTGVWFF.

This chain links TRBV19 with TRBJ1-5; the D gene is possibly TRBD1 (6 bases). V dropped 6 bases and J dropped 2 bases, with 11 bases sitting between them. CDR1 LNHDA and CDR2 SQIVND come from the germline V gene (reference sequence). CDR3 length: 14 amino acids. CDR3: CASRIQGGNQPQHF. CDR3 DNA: TGTGCCAGTAGGATACAGGGCGGCAATCAGCCCCAGCATTTT.

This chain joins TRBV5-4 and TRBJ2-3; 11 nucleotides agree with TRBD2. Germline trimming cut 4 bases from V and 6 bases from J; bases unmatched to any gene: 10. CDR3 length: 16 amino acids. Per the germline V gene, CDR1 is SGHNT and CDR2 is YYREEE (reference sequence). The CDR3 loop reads CASSPELAGVGDTQYF. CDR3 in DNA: TGTGCCAGCAGCCCGGAACTAGCGGGAGTTGGCGATACGCAGTATTTT.

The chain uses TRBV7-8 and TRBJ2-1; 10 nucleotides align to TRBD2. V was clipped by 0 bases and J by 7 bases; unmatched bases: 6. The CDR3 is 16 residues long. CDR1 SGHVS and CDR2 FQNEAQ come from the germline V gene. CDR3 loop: CASSLALSGRGNEQFF. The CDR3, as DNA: TGTGCCAGCAGCTTAGCGCTGAGCGGGAGGGGGAATGAGCAGTTCTTC. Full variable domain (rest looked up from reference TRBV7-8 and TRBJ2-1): GAGVSQSPRYKVAKRGQDVALRCDPISGHVSLFWYQQALGQGPEFLTYFQNEAQLDKSGLPSDRFFAERPEGSVSTLKIQRTQQEDSAVYLCASSLALSGRGNEQFFGPGTRLTVL.

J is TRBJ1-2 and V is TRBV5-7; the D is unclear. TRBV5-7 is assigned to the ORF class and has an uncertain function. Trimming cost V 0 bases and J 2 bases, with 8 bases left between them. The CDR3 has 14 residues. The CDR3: CASSLGRRNYGYTF. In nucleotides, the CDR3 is TGTGCCAGCAGCTTGGGACGAAGAAACTATGGCTACACCTTC.

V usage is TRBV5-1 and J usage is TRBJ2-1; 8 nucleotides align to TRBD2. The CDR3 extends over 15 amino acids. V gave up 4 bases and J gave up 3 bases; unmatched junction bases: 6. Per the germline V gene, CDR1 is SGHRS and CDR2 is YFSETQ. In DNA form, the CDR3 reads TGCGCCAGCAGCGATAGCGGGATAAGCTACAATGAGCAGTTCTTC. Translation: CASSDSGISYNEQFF.

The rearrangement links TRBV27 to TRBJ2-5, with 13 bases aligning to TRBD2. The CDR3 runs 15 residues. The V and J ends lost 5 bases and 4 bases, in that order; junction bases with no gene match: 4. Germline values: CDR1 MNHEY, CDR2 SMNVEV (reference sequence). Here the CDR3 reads CASSPRTSGGETQYF. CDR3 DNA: TGTGCCAGCAGTCCCAGGACTAGCGGGGGAGAGACCCAGTACTTC.

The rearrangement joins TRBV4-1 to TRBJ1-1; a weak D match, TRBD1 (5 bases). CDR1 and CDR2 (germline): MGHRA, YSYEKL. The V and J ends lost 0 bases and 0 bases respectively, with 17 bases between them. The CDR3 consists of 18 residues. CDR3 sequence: CASSQDPGVSVMNTEAFF. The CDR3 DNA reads TGCGCCAGCAGCCAAGATCCGGGGGTATCGGTGATGAACACTGAAGCTTTCTTT.

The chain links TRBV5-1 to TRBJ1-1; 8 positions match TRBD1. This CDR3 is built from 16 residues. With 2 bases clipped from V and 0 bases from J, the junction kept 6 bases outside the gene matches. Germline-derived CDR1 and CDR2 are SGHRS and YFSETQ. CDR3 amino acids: CASSFERTGMNTEAFF. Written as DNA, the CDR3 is TGCGCCAGCAGCTTTGAAAGGACAGGGATGAACACTGAAGCTTTCTTT.

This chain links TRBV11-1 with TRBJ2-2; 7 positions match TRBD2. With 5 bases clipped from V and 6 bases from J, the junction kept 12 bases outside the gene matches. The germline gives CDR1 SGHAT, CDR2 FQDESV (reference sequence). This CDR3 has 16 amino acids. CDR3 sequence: CASSDSSGARPGELFF. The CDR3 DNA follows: TGTGCCAGCAGCGACAGCAGCGGGGCCCGCCCCGGGGAGCTGTTTTTT.

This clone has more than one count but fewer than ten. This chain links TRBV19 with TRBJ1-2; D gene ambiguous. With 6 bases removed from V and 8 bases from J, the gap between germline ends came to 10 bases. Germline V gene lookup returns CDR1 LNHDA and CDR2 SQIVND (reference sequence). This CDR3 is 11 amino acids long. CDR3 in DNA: TGTGCCAGTAGACTCGAGGGAGGCTACACCTTC. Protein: CASRLEGGYTF.

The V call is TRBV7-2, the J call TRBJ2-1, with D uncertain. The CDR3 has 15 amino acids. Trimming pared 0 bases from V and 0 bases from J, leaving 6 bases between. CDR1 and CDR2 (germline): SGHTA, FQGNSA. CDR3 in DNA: TGTGCCAGCAGCTTAGCGGGAAGCTCCTACAATGAGCAGTTCTTC. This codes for CASSLAGSSYNEQFF.

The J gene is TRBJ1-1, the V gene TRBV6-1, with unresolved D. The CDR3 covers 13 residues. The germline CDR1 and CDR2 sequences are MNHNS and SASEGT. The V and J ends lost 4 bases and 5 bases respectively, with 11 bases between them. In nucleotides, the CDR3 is TGTGCCAGCAGTGGGACCGTTCAAACTGAAGCTTTCTTT. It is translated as CASSGTVQTEAFF.

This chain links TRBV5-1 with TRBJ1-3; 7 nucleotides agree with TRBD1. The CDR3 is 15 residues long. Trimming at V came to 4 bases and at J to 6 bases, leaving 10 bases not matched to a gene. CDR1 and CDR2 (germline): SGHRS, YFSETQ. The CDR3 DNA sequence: TGCGCCAGCAGCCCGCGACAGGGAGACCCAAACACCATATATTTT. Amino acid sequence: CASSPRQGDPNTIYF.

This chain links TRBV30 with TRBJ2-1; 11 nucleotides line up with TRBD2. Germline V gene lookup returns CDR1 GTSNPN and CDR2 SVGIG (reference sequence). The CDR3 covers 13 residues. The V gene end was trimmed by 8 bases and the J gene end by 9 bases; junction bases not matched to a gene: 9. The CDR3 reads CALGLAGGSEQFF. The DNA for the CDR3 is TGTGCCCTGGGGCTAGCGGGAGGCAGTGAGCAGTTCTTC.

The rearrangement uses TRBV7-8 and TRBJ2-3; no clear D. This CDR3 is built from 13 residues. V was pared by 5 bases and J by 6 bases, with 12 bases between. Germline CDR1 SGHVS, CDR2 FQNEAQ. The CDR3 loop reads CASSQVGRDTQYF. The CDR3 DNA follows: TGTGCCAGCAGCCAAGTAGGGCGGGATACGCAGTATTTT. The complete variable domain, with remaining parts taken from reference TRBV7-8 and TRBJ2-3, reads GAGVSQSPRYKVAKRGQDVALRCDPISGHVSLFWYQQALGQGPEFLTYFQNEAQLDKSGLPSDRFFAERPEGSVSTLKIQRTQQEDSAVYLCASSQVGRDTQYFGPGTRLTVL.

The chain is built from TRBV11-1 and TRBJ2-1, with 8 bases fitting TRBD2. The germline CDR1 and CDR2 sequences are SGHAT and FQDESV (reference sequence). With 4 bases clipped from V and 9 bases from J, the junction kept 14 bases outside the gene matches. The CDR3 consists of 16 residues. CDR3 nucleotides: TGTGCCAGCAGCTCCCGAGTTGAGCGGGAGAAAGGTGAGCAGTTCTTC. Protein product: CASSSRVEREKGEQFF.